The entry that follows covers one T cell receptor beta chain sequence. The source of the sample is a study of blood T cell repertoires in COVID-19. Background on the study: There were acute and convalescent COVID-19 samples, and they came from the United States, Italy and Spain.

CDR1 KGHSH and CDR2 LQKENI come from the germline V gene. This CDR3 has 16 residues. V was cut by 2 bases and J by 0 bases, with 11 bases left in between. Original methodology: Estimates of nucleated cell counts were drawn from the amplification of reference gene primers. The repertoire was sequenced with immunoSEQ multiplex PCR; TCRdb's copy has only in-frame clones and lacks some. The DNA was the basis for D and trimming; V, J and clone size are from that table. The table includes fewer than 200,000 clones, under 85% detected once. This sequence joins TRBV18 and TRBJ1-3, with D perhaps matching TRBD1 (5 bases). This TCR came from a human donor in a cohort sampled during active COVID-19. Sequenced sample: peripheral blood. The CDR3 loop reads CASSPAGPFSGNTIYF. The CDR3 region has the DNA TGTGCCAGCTCACCAGCAGGGCCCTTCTCTGGAAACACCATATATTTT.